The next 15 T cell receptor beta chains were all read from a single sample in a study of early T cells in non-severe SARS-CoV-2 infection. MiXCR, applied by TCRdb to the 5' RACE reads, yields one record per CDR3 protein. The profile shows tens of thousands of distinct CDR3 sequences, around 12% of them singletons. Sequenced sample: whole blood. The receptors stem from an adult who was a healthcare worker with PCR-confirmed SARS-CoV-2 infection or an uninfected control (not recorded which).

The sample holds a few counts of this clonotype. The chain recombines TRBV28 with TRBJ2-5, with 7 bases lining up with TRBD2. J was trimmed by 2 bases and V by 11 bases; bases with no gene match: 38. The CDR3 runs 23 residues. CDR1 is MDHEN and CDR2 is SYDVKM in the germline V gene. The CDR3 sequence: CASSGAIPASGHNRGDSQETQYF. The CDR3 nucleotides are TGTGCCTCATCCGGGGCCATACCCGCCAGCGGACACAATCGGGGGGACTCTCAAGAGACCCAGTACTTC.

This clonotype was counted a few times. This rearrangement joins TRBV27 to TRBJ2-1; TRBD1 is a possible D gene (5 bases). CDR3 length: 13 amino acids. Germline V gene lookup returns CDR1 MNHEY and CDR2 SMNVEV (reference sequence). Trimming removed 5 bases at V and 5 bases at J, with 10 bases between. This chain's CDR3 is CASSATVHNEQFF. In DNA form, the CDR3 reads TGTGCCAGCAGTGCGACAGTCCACAATGAGCAGTTCTTC.

This chain joins TRBV28 and TRBJ1-1; tentatively, D is TRBD1 (5 bases). Germline CDR1 MDHEN, CDR2 SYDVKM. This CDR3 region has 14 residues. V lost 4 bases to trimming and J lost 1 base, with 10 bases between them. CDR3 in amino acids: CASSYPGGNTEAFF. The CDR3, as DNA: TGTGCCAGCAGTTATCCGGGGGGGAACACTGAAGCTTTCTTT.

In this sample, this clonotype turned up many times. This rearrangement joins TRBV27 to TRBJ1-4; 8 bases line up with TRBD1. V dropped 5 bases and J dropped 10; count of bases not matched to a gene: 6. The CDR3 has 13 amino acids. The V gene's germline CDR1 is MNHEY and CDR2 SMNVEV (reference sequence). CDR3 sequence (DNA): TGTGCCAGCAGTACCCCAACAGGGGGAAAACTGTTTTTT. This sequence encodes CASSTPTGGKLFF. The full variable domain, completed using reference TRBV27 and TRBJ1-4, is EAQVTQNPRYLITVTGKKLTVTCSQNMNHEYMSWYRQDPGLGLRQIYYSMNVEVTDKGDVPEGYKVSRKEKRNFPLILESPSPNQTSLYFCASSTPTGGKLFFGSGTQLSVL.

In its sample, this clonotype was seen many times. The chain uses TRBV19 and TRBJ1-5, with 7 nucleotides matching TRBD1. V was pared by 6 bases and J by 6 bases, with 5 bases of the junction left unmatched. CDR1 LNHDA and CDR2 SQIVND come from the germline V gene (reference sequence). This CDR3 contains 13 residues. The CDR3 sequence: CASRDRVFQPQHF. In nucleotides, the CDR3 is TGTGCCAGTAGAGACAGGGTGTTTCAGCCCCAGCATTTT.

This clonotype turned up a few times. The V call is TRBV29-1, the J call TRBJ2-3, with D possibly TRBD1 on 5 matching bases. The germline V gene encodes CDR1 SQVTM and CDR2 ANQGSEA. Trimming shortened V by 4 bases and J by 5 bases, and 13 bases separated the two germline ends. CDR3 length: 13 amino acids. The CDR3 DNA follows: TGCAGCGTTGGGGCAGGGTTAGAAGATACGCAGTATTTT. It codes for CSVGAGLEDTQYF.

V is TRBV5-1 and J is TRBJ2-2, with a weak D call TRBD2 (7 bases). There are 15 residues in the CDR3. Germline V CDR1 and CDR2: SGHRS, YFSETQ. Trimming took off 5 bases at V and 5 bases at J, with 16 bases between the two ends. The CDR3: CASSSSGGLTGELFF. For the CDR3, the DNA is TGCGCCAGCAGTTCTTCCGGGGGGCTGACCGGGGAGCTGTTTTTT.

The chain has TRBV7-2 and TRBJ2-4; a possible D gene is TRBD2 (6 bases). The germline V gene has CDR1 SGHTA and CDR2 FQGNSA. The CDR3 totals 22 residues. The V and J ends lost 1 base and 0 bases respectively, with 28 bases between them. CDR3 sequence: CASSLDGAAPILARRAKNIQYF. DNA of the CDR3: TGTGCCAGCAGCTTAGATGGGGCAGCTCCCATCCTAGCGAGAAGAGCCAAAAACATTCAGTACTTC.

A few counts support this clonotype. The V call is TRBV20-1, the J call TRBJ2-1, with 7 positions matching TRBD2. V was clipped by 0 bases and J by 4 bases; unmatched bases: 3. The CDR3 runs 14 residues. Germline CDR1 and CDR2: DFQATT and SNEGSKA (reference sequence). The CDR3 DNA follows: TGCAGTGCTAGAGAGCTAGCGGTATACAATGAGCAGTTCTTC. This encodes CSARELAVYNEQFF.

This clonotype was detected a few times. The gene calls are TRBV21-1 and TRBJ1-1. TRBV21-1 is designated a pseudogene. This CDR3 has 17 residues. CDR3 DNA sequence: TGTGCCAGCAGTCCACCGGCGACAGGGTTCATGAACACTGAAGCTTTCTTT. This codes for CASSPPATGFMNTEAFF.

This clonotype was seen a handful of times. This sequence joins TRBV7-3 and TRBJ2-7, with 7 positions matching TRBD2. The CDR3 extends over 13 amino acids. Germline CDR1 SGHTA, CDR2 FQGTGA. Trimming cost V 8 bases and J 6 bases; bases outside gene matches: 10. CDR3 in DNA: TGTGCCAGCGGCCGGGACTACCGCCTCGAGCAGTACTTC. It yields the protein CASGRDYRLEQYF.

The sample holds many counts of this clonotype. The chain recombines TRBV9 with TRBJ2-3; TRBD1 might be the D (6 bases). V shed 6 bases and J shed 0 bases, with 20 bases lying between them. CDR3 size: 17 residues. Per germline, CDR1 SGDLS and CDR2 YYNGEE. The CDR3 DNA is TGTGCCAGCACCAAGTTTGAGACAGGTGCTAGCACAGATACGCAGTATTTT. As protein: CASTKFETGASTDTQYF.

This clonotype was seen only a few times. For the CDR3, the DNA is TGTGCCAGCAGCGTAACTCCCGCCCCGTCTAGCAAGGATACGCAGTATTTT. It is translated as CASSVTPAPSSKDTQYF. J is TRBJ2-3 and V is TRBV7-9; the D gene is possibly TRBD2 (5 bases). Germline values: CDR1 SEHNR, CDR2 FQNEAQ (reference sequence). Trimming took off 5 bases at V and 6 bases at J, with 24 bases between the two ends. CDR3 length: 17 amino acids.

At least ten counts were recorded for this clonotype. V and J are TRBV12-3 or TRBV12-4 and TRBJ1-1; possibly TRBD1 for D (6 bases). CDR3 length: 14 residues. V lost 6 bases to trimming and J lost 4 bases, with 15 bases between them. CDR3 sequence (DNA): TGTGCCAGCAGCAGCTCCTGGGGGGCCACTGAAGCTTTCTTT. It is translated as CASSSSWGATEAFF.

This clonotype was observed a handful of times. This chain links TRBV27 with TRBJ2-4, with TRBD2 matching over 7 bases. The CDR3 spans 13 residues. Germline lookup yields CDR1 MNHEY and CDR2 SMNVEV (reference sequence). The V gene end was trimmed by 4 bases and the J gene end by 16 bases; junction bases not matched to a gene: 13. The CDR3 loop is CASSSVLARVIYF. CDR3 nucleotides: TGTGCCAGCAGTTCAGTACTAGCGCGGGTAATATACTTC.